This T cell receptor beta chain was captured in a study of cytomegalovirus exposure and HLA in healthy donors. Study-level findings and limits: Reports described diagnosis of cytomegalovirus status by the classifier as highly specific and sensitive. In a later analysis, parvovirus B19, influenza, CMV and Epstein-Barr virus appeared linked to several top co-occurrence clusters.

The PCR made use of 60 Vbeta and 13 Jbeta primers. The protocol was immunoSEQ multiplex PCR, while the TCRdb copy is restricted to in-frame clones and leaves out a portion. The table lists around 65,000 clones. The germline V gene has CDR1 GTSNPN and CDR2 SVGIG (reference sequence). The CDR3 contains 19 residues. V was pared by 1 base and J by 2 bases, with 27 bases between. On this clone: Its antigen is not known.

The TCR comes from a man aged 30 to 39 in good health and CMV-seropositive. This chain links TRBV30 with TRBJ2-7; a weak D match, TRBD2 (6 bases). Sequences were obtained from PBMCs. This chain's CDR3 is CAWSAKPGRLGRRAYEQYF. As DNA, the CDR3 is TGTGCCTGGAGTGCCAAGCCTGGCCGCCTTGGGAGGCGGGCCTACGAGCAGTACTTC.